These T cell receptor beta chains were read from a single sample in a study of blood T cell repertoires in COVID-19. Generated by immunoSEQ multiplex PCR, the TCRdb table keeps only in-frame clones and is missing some. Found here are roughly 280,000 clones, around 90% of them singletons; the top ten hold over 4%. The sample consisted of PBMCs or T cells enriched from blood (not recorded which). The receptors stem from a woman aged 25 to 39 with acute COVID-19. The conserved cysteine and the conserved F or W are not part of the CDR3 here.

v_gene: TRBV5-1; CDR3aa: ASSLGLAGNTGELF
v_gene: TRBV4-1; CDR3aa: ASSPVRDTFLNEQF
v_gene: TRBV3-1/TRBV3-2; CDR3aa: ASRHTSGRANEQF
v_gene: TRBV19; CDR3aa: ASSIYGADNTEAF
v_gene: TRBV5-5; CDR3aa: ASSLASTSGQETQY
v_gene: TRBV7-2; CDR3aa: ASSYSQDYGYT
v_gene: TRBV6-5; CDR3aa: ASSPPGALHLLF
v_gene: TRBV6-5; CDR3aa: ASSLQGKGEKLF
v_gene: TRBV4-2; CDR3aa: ASSQEGVARIKDTQY
v_gene: TRBV7-9; CDR3aa: ASSLDRGDTEAF
v_gene: TRBV5-1; CDR3aa: ASSYSPGTGELF
v_gene: TRBV12-3/TRBV12-4; CDR3aa: ASGGGRTEAF
v_gene: TRBV27; CDR3aa: ASSLRDRANEQF
v_gene: TRBV5-1; CDR3aa: ASSAPGLAGGTTDTQY
v_gene: TRBV30; CDR3aa: AWSRVVGQGLGSGANVLT
v_gene: TRBV7-3; CDR3aa: ASSSQTSGEQF
v_gene: TRBV20-1; CDR3aa: SASHGQESYGYT
v_gene: TRBV27; CDR3aa: ASRGDGRGSHEQY
v_gene: TRBV18; CDR3aa: ASSPPSQQETQY
v_gene: TRBV10-3; CDR3aa: AISDRGTSGETQY
v_gene: TRBV19; CDR3aa: ASSTQGAGEADTQY
v_gene: TRBV30; CDR3aa: AWEEGANHEQY
v_gene: TRBV29-1; CDR3aa: SALAVSYNEQF
v_gene: TRBV19; CDR3aa: ASSIGQGRNQPQH
v_gene: TRBV6-5; CDR3aa: ASGLEVAYEQY
v_gene: TRBV7-2; CDR3aa: ASSLAHSLNTEAF
v_gene: TRBV7-2; CDR3aa: ASTARASVAYEQY
v_gene: TRBV28; CDR3aa: ASMFFHGTLSSRNTGELF
v_gene: TRBV2; CDR3aa: ASRPTTSGTYEQY
v_gene: TRBV28; CDR3aa: AIAGVYSNQPQH
v_gene: TRBV13; CDR3aa: ASSKGAGGNTIY
v_gene: TRBV6-5; CDR3aa: ASSPGLAGMDEQF
v_gene: TRBV2; CDR3aa: ASSPGQGVKGNTIY
v_gene: TRBV18; CDR3aa: ASSPLSPGGTLSTNEKLF
v_gene: TRBV25-1; CDR3aa: ASSEVGNWH
v_gene: TRBV6-5; CDR3aa: ASRPLAGGYNEQF
v_gene: TRBV6-1; CDR3aa: ASSYFGEKLF
v_gene: TRBV27; CDR3aa: ASSPSTGGEAF
v_gene: TRBV6-4; CDR3aa: ASSERIRTNRDTDTQY
v_gene: TRBV3-1/TRBV3-2; CDR3aa: ASRGSGRAYEQY
v_gene: TRBV19; CDR3aa: ASSISRASGRRTGELF
v_gene: TRBV11-2; CDR3aa: ASSLDPPPGRYTEAF
v_gene: TRBV6-5; CDR3aa: ASSQRTGQQPQH
v_gene: TRBV20-1; CDR3aa: SASGRIQGTDTQY
v_gene: TRBV28; CDR3aa: ASTWRGLPLH
v_gene: TRBV28; CDR3aa: ASSTGDQPQH
v_gene: TRBV27; CDR3aa: ASSRRISYEQY
v_gene: TRBV20-1; CDR3aa: SASGGTSGNTVGELF
v_gene: TRBV11-2; CDR3aa: ASSPGTGENTQY
v_gene: TRBV5-6; CDR3aa: ASSFHRANMNTEAF
v_gene: TRBV7-2; CDR3aa: ASSPQTGGNQPQH
v_gene: TRBV7-9; CDR3aa: ASSHWDTANEQF
v_gene: TRBV12-3/TRBV12-4; CDR3aa: ASSPINQPQH
v_gene: TRBV3-1/TRBV3-2; CDR3aa: ASSQDESGRESLYQETQY
v_gene: TRBV2; CDR3aa: ASSGDAPGLRNTEAF